The clone carrying this T cell receptor beta chain has just a few counts. Its antigen is unidentified. Clones were sequenced by immunoSEQ multiplex PCR, and TCRdb holds only the in-frame ones, with some missing. The sample carries some 55,000 clones, approximately 80% recorded once. The data originate from a study of OX40 agonist ivuxolimab in advanced cancers. For the study at large: Three partial responders included one hepatocellular carcinoma patient and two cutaneous melanoma patients. Study-wide results and caveats: At 0.1 to 3.0 mg/kg, clonal expansion of CD4+ and CD8+ blood T cells had occurred by week 6.

The sequences come from CD4+ or CD8+ T cells sorted from blood, collected in a trial of the OX40 agonist ivuxolimab. The TCR comes from an adult with an advanced solid tumor such as melanoma, head and neck, liver or kidney cancer.

CDR3 sequence: CASSPSVSTDTQYF. CDR3 sequence (DNA): TGTGCCAGCAGCCCTAGCGTGAGCACAGATACGCAGTATTTT. V usage is TRBV11-3 and J usage is TRBJ2-3; TRBD2 is a possible D gene (6 bases). Trimming took off 5 bases at V and 0 bases at J, with 9 bases between the two ends. The CDR3 consists of 14 residues. Germline V CDR1 and CDR2: SGHNT, YENEEA.